This TCR beta chain derives from a study of T cells in Graves' hyperthyroidism and ophthalmopathy. Whole-study findings and limits: The authors' 13 V-J model separated ophthalmopathy from stable hyperthyroidism.

TCR beta CDR3 region amplification was performed from RNA transcripts. HTBI primers were employed in a first-round RT-PCR of the TCR CDR3. TCRdb re-called the multiplex PCR reads with MiXCR, one entry per CDR3 protein. The sample records 450,000 to 700,000 distinct CDR3 sequences, around 46% being singletons. Germline V gene data show CDR1 as LNHDA and CDR2 as SQIVND (reference sequence). Trimming stripped 4 bases from V and 2 bases from J, with 15 bases between. The CDR3 contains 15 residues. This clonotype was picked up many times. Its antigen remains unknown. The rearrangement joins TRBV19 to TRBJ2-7; D is perhaps TRBD1 or TRBD2 (5 bases each). The sample taken for sequencing was peripheral blood or thyroid tissue (not recorded which). This receptor was taken from an adult woman with Graves' disease, either hyperthyroidism or ophthalmopathy (not recorded which). DNA of the CDR3: TGTGCCAGTAGTACCGGGGCTACAGGTACCTACGAGCAGTACTTC. This translates into CASSTGATGTYEQYF.